This TCR beta chain was observed in a study of blood T cell repertoires in COVID-19. The cohort comprised adults aged about 18 to 100 years residing in about two dozen US areas. Per the original methods: Researchers report that nucleated cell counts were estimated from reference gene primer amplification. Method: immunoSEQ multiplex PCR; TCRdb's copy keeps in-frame clones and lacks some. V, J and clone size are those of that table, while D and trimming were read from the DNA. The sample includes more than 250,000 clones, 88% seen only once; the top ten take around 1.3%. This clone was detected only a few times. Sequenced sample: PBMCs or T cells enriched from blood (not recorded which). The sequence was obtained from a woman aged 40 to 50 with acute COVID-19.

In DNA, the CDR3 is TGTGCCAGCAGCTTAGCGCGTCCAGGGGGCGGGTATGGCTACACCTTC. Its translation is CASSLARPGGGYGYTF. This chain connects TRBV7-2 to TRBJ1-2; 8 bases align to TRBD1. V was clipped by 0 bases and J by 5 bases; unmatched bases: 8. CDR1 SGHTA and CDR2 FQGNSA come from the germline V gene. This CDR3 spans 16 amino acids.